Sequencing of this T cell receptor beta chain was carried out in a study of shared clonotypes between healthy human individuals (dated by TCRdb to 2020 to 2021). Looking at the study overall: A couple of women and three men aged 18 to 49 years were included in the cohort. For each donor, three plates each were used for CD4 naive and CD4 memory, two plates were used for CD8 naive, and one plate was used for CD8 memory. To estimate repertoire size and how much clonotypes are shared between individuals, the study performed deep sequencing of blood TCR repertoires from roughly five healthy adults. Different laboratories and diverse techniques were used to prepare libraries and sequence TCR repertoires, to increase sequencing depth and limit assay-specific biases. Per donor, leukapheresis produced somewhere between about 0.8 and 9 billion PBMCs.

The donors were healthy, HIV-negative adults with no recently reported acute infections or vaccinations. Only Caucasian adults living in Nashville, Tennessee, USA were represented among the donors. CD4+ T cells were enriched by magnetic negative selection; naive cells were then positively selected on CD45RA, and the negative fraction formed the memory subset. After blood collection by leukapheresis, PBMCs were isolated using Ficoll-Histopaque density gradient centrifugation and then cryopreserved in the vapor phase of liquid nitrogen. Analytical flow cytometry was used to check the purity and quantity of each magnetically sorted T cell population. From each sorted fraction, genomic DNA was isolated and quantified by UV absorbance on a Nanodrop 2000c. This clone was observed a single time. Its binding antigen is unknown. Per-base quality was not reported, and no clone a single base away is much larger than it.

The CDR3 holds 13 amino acids from the cysteine to the phenylalanine. The read is trimmed to its CDR3 DNA, 39 bases read in frame from base 1. TCR CDR3 regions were amplified from genomic DNA by multiplex PCR using the deep immunoSEQ assay. Extracted genomic DNA from each cell subset was spread evenly across all wells of several immunoSEQ 96-well plates, with each plate serving as a replicate. For sorted subsets, roughly 200 ng of genomic DNA, equivalent to 25,000 to 35,000 T cell genomes, went into each replicate PCR. Purified libraries were quantified with a Qubit 3.0 fluorometer, sized on a Bioanalyzer 2100, and re-quantified with the KAPA Library Quantification kit. Each immunoSEQ 96-well plate was sequenced on its own single-read 150-cycle Illumina NextSeq 550 flow cell. Processing in the source paper ran as follows. Because the immunoSEQ output included only junctional sequences and no quality scores, the filtering could not be the same as the filtering used for full-length reads. To assign V/J genes and CDR3, sequences were annotated using PyIR, a Python wrapper for IgBLAST v1.9, with IMGT germline references. Reads were filtered out if the reads had weak V/J assignments (E-value above 1e-6), no CDR3, stop codons, out-of-frame junctions, or ambiguous translated residues. V3J clonotypes were defined as sequences sharing an identical inferred V gene, J gene, and CDR3 amino acid sequence. Percentage overlap between repertoires was computed as shared unique clonotypes divided by the size of the smaller repertoire. RTK rarefaction, the Chao1 estimator, and Recon v2.1 estimates of unobserved clonotypes were used to assess repertoire richness. OLGA was used to compute generation probabilities for all TCRbeta clonotypes that the gDNA method yielded from a handful of donors. Held by TCRdb, this immuneACCESS table contains in-frame sequences only and omits some clones. Under half of the omission traces to an unresolved V gene where checked; the cause of the rest is unknown. That table supplies the V and J calls and clone size; D and trimming were determined from the DNA. Within this sample are about 700,000 clones, with 74% of them counted one time only. In total, the top ten clones hold approximately 1.7% of the sample.

Broad study findings and their caveats: Pairwise subsampling indicated that sequencing depth was expected to affect the degree of clonotype sharing among donors. Compared with non-shared clonotypes, clonotypes shared by all four sorted-subset donors had higher generation probabilities. The genetic and exposure-history diversity represented was limited by the small number of donors. Incomplete sequencing was indicated by rarefaction of sorted-subset datasets, despite the large sequencing depth. Estimated clonotype richness was generally larger for naive than for memory subsets. Only blood was sampled, and tissue TCR repertoires likely differ from those in blood. Sharing across a few donors was observed for approximately 5% of naive CD4, over 3% of naive CD8, about 2.3% of memory CD4, and around 0.4% of memory CD8 clonotypes.

The receptor's source is a woman aged 25 to 39 in good health. The sequencing input was memory CD4+ T cells sorted from blood. The meaning of the sample's cell subset or site label: CD45RA-negative fraction. Recombination linked TRBV21-1 to TRBJ1-1; the DNA was not compared with TRBD1, the D call given in the table. TRBV21-1 counts as a pseudogene. The nucleotides are TGTGCCAGCAGCAAAGCGCTGGCCGCTGAAGCTTTCTTT. This codes for CASSKALAAEAFF.